Below are 22 T cell receptor beta chains sequenced from a single sample in a study of radiotherapy plus CTLA-4 blockade in lung cancer. Using immunoSEQ multiplex PCR, the repertoire was profiled, and TCRdb retains in-frame clones only, with some absent. This repertoire shows some 120,000 clones, more than 75% found once; its top ten account for about 3.3%. Specimen: peripheral blood, collected from a patient treated with radiotherapy plus ipilimumab. Receptors were obtained from a human donor with non-small cell lung cancer that progressed on radiotherapy plus ipilimumab. Some clones in this sample may be carry-over from other donors' samples.

The count of this clone is one. The chain recombines TRBV5-4 with TRBJ1-6; D gene unclear. The CDR3 sequence is 15 residues long. Germline V gene lookup returns CDR1 SGHNT and CDR2 YYREEE (reference sequence). V lost 0 bases and J lost 10, with 14 bases in between. This CDR3 reads CASSLGGPNQSPLHF. For the CDR3, the DNA is TGTGCCAGCAGCTTGGGGGGTCCCAACCAATCACCCCTCCACTTT.

The V gene is TRBV6-5, the J gene TRBJ2-4; 8 bases are a match to TRBD1. The germline V gene encodes CDR1 MNHEY and CDR2 SVGAGI. V trimming: 5 bases; J trimming: 9 bases; junction bases outside the gene matches: 6. The CDR3 sequence is 13 residues long. The CDR3 nucleotides read TGTGCCAGCAGTCAGGACAGGGTTACCATTCAGTACTTC. It encodes CASSQDRVTIQYF.

V gene TRBV27 combines with J gene TRBJ2-2; perhaps TRBD2 as D (6 bases). The V gene lost 7 bases and the J gene lost 6 bases, with 18 bases spanning the gap. Germline V lookup: CDR1 MNHEY, CDR2 SMNVEV (reference sequence). The CDR3 extends over 15 amino acids. CDR3 DNA: TGTGCCAGCAACTTCCGCCGGGGGAATGCCGGGGAGCTGTTTTTT. As protein: CASNFRRGNAGELFF.

This clone was picked up a small number of times. The chain couples TRBV2 to TRBJ2-7, with D possibly being TRBD1 (6 bases). Trimming removed 8 bases at V and 0 bases at J, with 14 bases between. Germline lookup yields CDR1 SNHLY and CDR2 FYNNEI. The length of the CDR3 is 14 residues. The CDR3 spells CASRGQLNSYEQYF. The CDR3 DNA reads as TGTGCCAGCCGAGGACAGCTGAACTCCTACGAGCAGTACTTC.

This chain joins TRBV6-4 and TRBJ2-7, with TRBD2 identical over 8 bases. This CDR3 comprises 21 residues. Unmatched junction bases numbered 21, after V lost 2 bases and J lost 0 bases. Germline values: CDR1 MRHNA, CDR2 SNTAGT. CDR3 residues: CASSDAGRGGEGYANSYEQYF. In DNA, the CDR3 is TGTGCCAGCAGTGACGCGGGACGGGGGGGTGAAGGTTATGCCAACTCCTACGAGCAGTACTTC.

This clone showed up just a few times. This rearrangement joins TRBV5-1 to TRBJ1-6; TRBD1 is a possible D gene (5 bases). Trimming left V 4 bases short and J 8 bases short, with 16 bases between. The CDR3 has 15 amino acids. Per germline, CDR1 SGHRS and CDR2 YFSETQ. The CDR3 nucleotides read TGCGCCAGCAGCCCGCGGACACCCGGGGATTCACCCCTCCACTTT. This encodes CASSPRTPGDSPLHF.

The rearrangement joins TRBV7-2 to TRBJ1-2; D possibly corresponds to TRBD1 (6 bases). CDR1 is SGHTA, CDR2 FQGNSA, per germline. V was trimmed by 1 base and J by 4 bases, leaving 13 bases between them. CDR3 length: 15 residues. The CDR3: CASSLGRQAFYGYTF. CDR3 bases: TGTGCCAGCAGCTTAGGTAGACAGGCCTTCTATGGCTACACCTTC.

Concerning this clone: The same CDR3 arises from other DNA sequences in this sample as well. The chain links TRBV5-1 to TRBJ1-1, with unresolved D. V dropped 4 bases and J dropped 2 bases, with 9 bases sitting between them. Germline values: CDR1 SGHRS, CDR2 YFSETQ. There are 13 residues in the CDR3. The CDR3 DNA follows: TGCGCCAGCAGCCTACAGCCAAACACTGAAGCTTTCTTT. Translating it yields CASSLQPNTEAFF.

V gene TRBV7-2 combines with J gene TRBJ1-2, with D unresolved. Germline CDR1 reads SGHTA; CDR2 reads FQGNSA. Trimming shortened V by 5 bases and J by 4 bases, and 20 bases separated the two germline ends. This CDR3 spans 16 amino acids. The CDR3, as DNA: TGTGCCAGCAGCACCTTCTACAGAAAAGCCTCCTATGGCTACACCTTC. Encoded protein: CASSTFYRKASYGYTF.

The chain couples TRBV12-5 to TRBJ1-2, with D maybe TRBD1 (5 bases). The CDR3 is 17 residues long. V was trimmed by 0 bases and J by 5 bases, leaving 19 bases between them. Per the germline V gene, CDR1 is LGHNT and CDR2 is FRNRAP. The CDR3 reads CASGLVLGAGGLYGYTF. The DNA of the CDR3 is TGTGCTAGTGGTTTGGTACTAGGGGCAGGAGGCCTATATGGCTACACCTTC. Full variable domain (rest looked up from reference TRBV12-5 and TRBJ1-2): DARVTQTPRHKVTEMGQEVTMRCQPILGHNTVFWYRQTMMQGLELLAYFRNRAPLDDSGMPKDRFSAEMPDATLATLKIQPSEPRDSAVYFCASGLVLGAGGLYGYTFGSGTRLTVV.

This clone has more than one count but fewer than ten. The J gene is TRBJ2-3, the V gene TRBV5-1, with 11 bases identical to TRBD2. The CDR3 length is 14 residues. J was trimmed by 8 bases and V by 6 bases; bases with no gene match: 8. In germline, CDR1 is SGHRS, CDR2 YFSETQ. CDR3 coding DNA: TGCGCCAGCACTAGCGGGGGGCTGGGGACTACGCAGTATTTT. The encoded protein is CASTSGGLGTTQYF.

The chain recombines TRBV9 with TRBJ2-4, with D tentatively TRBD2 (6 bases). Per germline, CDR1 SGDLS and CDR2 YYNGEE. The ends were cut back, 4 bases at V and 0 bases at J, with 8 bases in the middle. The CDR3 spans 14 residues. The CDR3 nucleotides are TGTGCCAGCAGCTACGGGGGAGCCAAAAACATTCAGTACTTC. Its translation: CASSYGGAKNIQYF.

This chain links TRBV5-4 with TRBJ2-1; D is uncertain. In germline, CDR1 is SGHNT, CDR2 YYREEE (reference sequence). The CDR3 consists of 13 residues. V was shortened by 3 bases and J by 4 bases, with 8 bases between the two germline ends. CDR3: CASSSLPYNEQFF. In nucleotides, the CDR3 is TGTGCCAGCAGCTCGCTCCCTTACAATGAGCAGTTCTTC.

The chain joins TRBV11-3 to TRBJ2-2, with 9 nucleotides matching TRBD1. The CDR3 consists of 17 residues. V gave up 1 base and J gave up 2 bases; unmatched junction bases: 5. Germline loops: CDR1 SGHNT, CDR2 YENEEA. CDR3 loop: CASSLAWTGENTGELFF. The CDR3 bases are TGTGCCAGCAGCTTAGCGTGGACAGGGGAAAACACCGGGGAGCTGTTTTTT.

The J gene is TRBJ2-4, the V gene TRBV18, with a tentative D call TRBD2 (5 bases). The germline V gene encodes CDR1 KGHSH and CDR2 LQKENI. Deletions cut 3 bases from V and 5 bases from J, with 17 bases between. The CDR3 covers 16 residues. CDR3: CASSPAEGSSENIQYF. In DNA form, the CDR3 reads TGTGCCAGCTCACCGGCCGAGGGCAGCAGCGAAAACATTCAGTACTTC.

The genes are TRBV27 and TRBJ1-6; tentatively, D is TRBD1 (5 bases). The V gene's germline CDR1 is MNHEY and CDR2 SMNVEV (reference sequence). V gave up 3 bases and J gave up 5 bases, with 14 bases separating them. CDR3 length: 16 amino acids. CDR3 residues: CASSFRDWYDNSPLHF. CDR3 nucleotide sequence: TGTGCCAGCAGTTTCCGGGACTGGTACGATAATTCACCCCTCCACTTT.

The chain links TRBV30 to TRBJ1-5; D ambiguous. V was trimmed by 1 base and J by 3 bases, leaving 4 bases between them. Germline CDR1 GTSNPN, CDR2 SVGIG (reference sequence). This CDR3 is built from 12 residues. CDR3 sequence reads: CAWSGANQPQHF. In DNA form, the CDR3 reads TGTGCCTGGAGTGGGGCCAATCAGCCCCAGCATTTT.

The V and J genes are TRBV9 and TRBJ1-1; D is perhaps TRBD1 (5 bases). The CDR3 loop spans 13 amino acids. V lost 3 bases and J lost 4, with 10 bases in between. Looked up from germline, CDR1 is SGDLS and CDR2 is YYNGEE. The CDR3 coding sequence is TGTGCCAGCAGCGCGCTAACAGGCACTGAAGCTTTCTTT. This gives the protein CASSALTGTEAFF.

This chain uses TRBV4-2 with TRBJ2-3, with no clear D. The CDR3 runs to 12 residues. The germline CDR1 and CDR2 sequences are LGHNA and YNFKEQ. With 0 bases removed from V and 3 bases from J, the gap between germline ends came to 1 base. CDR3 sequence: CASSQETDTQYF. The CDR3 coding sequence is TGTGCCAGCAGCCAAGAAACAGATACGCAGTATTTT.

Comments on this clone: Within the sample, other DNA sequences also encode this same CDR3. This chain joins TRBV5-1 and TRBJ2-7, with TRBD1 matching 8 bases. Germline V lookup: CDR1 SGHRS, CDR2 YFSETQ. This CDR3 has 14 residues. V lost 3 bases to trimming and J lost 3 bases; unmatched junction nucleotides: 5. In DNA, the CDR3 is TGCGCCAGCAGCTCCGGGACAGGAGACTACGAGCAGTACTTC. This gives the protein CASSSGTGDYEQYF.

The chain joins TRBV2 to TRBJ2-7; TRBD1 is a possible D gene (6 bases). V was cut by 7 bases and J by 3 bases, with 16 bases left in between. Per germline, CDR1 SNHLY and CDR2 FYNNEI. The CDR3 sequence is 14 residues long. CDR3 sequence (DNA): TGTGCCAGCACTAGAGGGCAGGGGTTCTACGAGCAGTACTTC. Amino acid sequence: CASTRGQGFYEQYF.

This clone was observed a handful of times. This sequence joins TRBV4-3 and TRBJ1-6; TRBD1 aligns across 7 bases. The CDR3 runs to 16 residues. Germline CDR1 reads LGHNA; CDR2 reads YSLEER. Unmatched junction bases numbered 7, after V lost 0 bases and J lost 8 bases. CDR3 sequence: CASSQDLRGRDSPLHF. The CDR3 DNA reads TGCGCCAGCAGCCAAGATCTTAGGGGGCGCGATTCACCCCTCCACTTT.